Following are 32 T cell receptor beta chains from one sample sequenced in a study of blood T cell repertoires in COVID-19. Measured with immunoSEQ multiplex PCR; TCRdb has only the in-frame clones, and not every one. The repertoire has fewer than 150,000 clones, about 86% of them found once; the top ten carry approximately 8%. The sequencing sample was made of peripheral blood. All receptors come from a human donor in a cohort sampled during active COVID-19.

The chain carries TRBV5-1 and TRBJ2-7; 10 bases line up with TRBD1. In germline, CDR1 is SGHRS, CDR2 YFSETQ. With V trimmed by 4 bases and J by 0 bases, 4 bases remained unmatched. The CDR3 contains 15 residues. The CDR3 spells CASSQGTGASYEQYF. The CDR3 bases are TGCGCCAGCAGCCAAGGGACAGGGGCCTCCTACGAGCAGTACTTC.

Written as DNA, the CDR3 is TGTGCCAGCAGCTTAGGGGACAGCCGAGAGCAGTACTTC. Translating it yields CASSLGDSREQYF. The V and J genes are TRBV7-6 and TRBJ2-7, with 7 bases aligning to TRBD1. V lost 1 base and J lost 7; bases outside the gene matches: 4. This CDR3 region has 13 residues. CDR1 and CDR2 from the germline V gene are SGHVS and FNYEAQ.

This chain connects TRBV6-5 to TRBJ2-7, with D tentatively TRBD1 (6 bases). This CDR3 is built from 13 residues. Trimming pared 5 bases from V and 3 bases from J, leaving 11 bases between. Per the germline V gene, CDR1 is MNHEY and CDR2 is SVGAGI. CDR3 DNA sequence: TGTGCCAGCAGTCTTCAGGGGATCTACGAGCAGTACTTC. Its translation: CASSLQGIYEQYF.

This clone was seen more than once but under ten times. This chain connects TRBV18 to TRBJ1-3, with D perhaps matching TRBD1 (5 bases). The V end lost 2 bases, the J end lost 8 bases, and 7 bases lay between the germline ends. The V gene's germline CDR1 is KGHSH and CDR2 LQKENI. The CDR3 sequence is 12 residues long. CDR3 loop: CASSPAGDTIYF. The CDR3 nucleotides are TGTGCCAGCTCACCAGCGGGGGACACCATATATTTT.

CDR3 protein: CASVGEGNYGYTF. For the CDR3, the DNA is TGTGCCAGCGTCGGCGAGGGAAACTATGGCTACACCTTC. V and J are TRBV28 and TRBJ1-2; D remains ambiguous. The germline V gene has CDR1 MDHEN and CDR2 SYDVKM. With 8 bases removed from V and 2 bases from J, the gap between germline ends came to 12 bases. The CDR3 runs 13 residues.

This sequence joins TRBV3-1 (or the pseudogene TRBV3-2) and TRBJ2-3; D is perhaps TRBD2 (6 bases). Germline-derived CDR1 and CDR2 are LGHDT and YNNKEL (reference sequence). V was clipped by 8 bases and J by 5 bases, with 20 bases between them. This CDR3 has 15 amino acids. CDR3 DNA: TGTGCCAGCGGGGGGAGCGCACCCGGGAGAGATACGCAGTATTTT. Translation gives CASGGSAPGRDTQYF.

The chain joins TRBV4-1 to TRBJ1-2, with 8 bases aligning to TRBD1. Germline-derived CDR1 and CDR2 are MGHRA and YSYEKL. V shed 0 bases, J shed 4 bases, and the junction held 10 bases outside the gene matches. The CDR3 length is 17 residues. CDR3 nucleotides: TGCGCCAGCAGCCAAGATGGGGGGACAGGCCAAGTCTATGGCTACACCTTC. Encoded protein: CASSQDGGTGQVYGYTF.

The V gene is TRBV9, the J gene TRBJ2-1; 15 bases line up with TRBD2. Losses at the gene ends were 4 bases for V and 7 bases for J; bases not matched to a gene: 3. The CDR3 extends over 15 amino acids. Germline V lookup: CDR1 SGDLS, CDR2 YYNGEE. The CDR3 nucleotides read TGTGCCAGCAGCTTCGGACTAGCGGGAGGGAATGAGCAGTTCTTC. Its translation is CASSFGLAGGNEQFF.

This clone was detected a few times. This chain uses TRBV5-1 with TRBJ2-1; the match to TRBD1 covers 9 bases. The CDR3 totals 16 residues. Germline V gene data show CDR1 as SGHRS and CDR2 as YFSETQ. V shed 2 bases, J shed 2 bases, and the junction held 5 bases outside the gene matches. CDR3 amino acids: CASSLQGALTYNEQFF. In DNA form, the CDR3 reads TGCGCCAGCAGCTTACAGGGGGCTCTAACCTACAATGAGCAGTTCTTC.

This clone was seen just once. The chain carries TRBV10-3 and TRBJ2-7; the D gene is possibly TRBD1 (5 bases). CDR3 length equals 15 residues. The germline V and J ends were trimmed by 0 bases and 5 bases, with 14 bases remaining between them. CDR1 and CDR2 (germline): ENHRY, SYGVKD. This chain's CDR3 is CAISESNDSFNEQYF. In nucleotides, the CDR3 is TGTGCCATCAGTGAGTCAAACGACAGCTTCAACGAGCAGTACTTC.

This sequence joins TRBV6-1 and TRBJ2-2, with TRBD1 matching over 8 bases. With V trimmed by 0 bases and J by 2 bases, 5 bases remained unmatched. Germline V gene lookup returns CDR1 MNHNS and CDR2 SASEGT. There are 17 residues in the CDR3. The CDR3 spells CASSEAEGQGNTGELFF. CDR3 nucleotide sequence: TGTGCCAGCAGTGAAGCTGAAGGACAGGGAAACACCGGGGAGCTGTTTTTT.

The chain combines TRBV5-1 with TRBJ2-1; 7 bases map to TRBD2. The CDR3 contains 17 residues. Germline CDR1 and CDR2: SGHRS and YFSETQ. Trimming took 0 bases from V and 10 from J; bases not matched to a gene: 16. CDR3 coding DNA: TGCGCCAGCAGCTTGGGTGATAGCAGGGACTACCTTAGGGAGCAGTTCTTC. Translated, it gives CASSLGDSRDYLREQFF.

This chain uses TRBV4-2 with TRBJ2-7; 7 nucleotides match TRBD1. Germline V gene data show CDR1 as LGHNA and CDR2 as YNFKEQ. V lost 0 bases and J lost 2; bases outside the gene matches: 4. This CDR3 spans 15 amino acids. Written as DNA, the CDR3 is TGTGCCAGCAGCCAAGACGAAGGGGGCACCTACGAGCAGTACTTC. Translated: CASSQDEGGTYEQYF.

This clone was observed a single time. The chain is built from TRBV18 and TRBJ2-5, with D perhaps matching TRBD2 (6 bases). The CDR3 sequence is 13 residues long. V was pared by 6 bases and J by 2 bases, with 10 bases between. CDR1 is KGHSH, CDR2 LQKENI, per germline. DNA for the CDR3: TGTGCCAGCTCGTCGACTAGGCAAGAGACCCAGTACTTC. Protein: CASSSTRQETQYF. The variable domain in full, completed from reference TRBV18 and TRBJ2-5, reads NAGVMQNPRHLVRRRGQEARLRCSPMKGHSHVYWYRQLPEEGLKFMVYLQKENIIDESGMPKERFSAEFPKEGPSILRIQQVVRGDSAAYFCASSSTRQETQYFGPGTRLLVL.

The chain uses TRBV11-2 and TRBJ1-6; 8 nucleotides align to TRBD1. CDR1 is SGHAT and CDR2 is FQNNGV in the germline V gene. V shed 7 bases and J 9 bases; nucleotides not matched to a gene: 14. This CDR3 has 16 amino acids. Written as DNA, the CDR3 is TGTGCCAGCACCAAAGCCTCCGGACAGGGTCTTTCACCCCTCCACTTT. Its translation is CASTKASGQGLSPLHF. The full variable domain, rest sourced from reference TRBV11-2 and TRBJ1-6, is EAGVAQSPRYKIIEKRQSVAFWCNPISGHATLYWYQQILGQGPKLLIQFQNNGVVDDSQLPKDRFSAERLKGVDSTLKIQPAKLEDSAVYLCASTKASGQGLSPLHFGNGTRLTVT.

This rearrangement joins TRBV18 to TRBJ2-2, with D possibly TRBD2 on 6 matching bases. The CDR3 loop spans 15 amino acids. The germline gives CDR1 KGHSH, CDR2 LQKENI. The ends were cut back, 1 base at V and 6 bases at J, with 12 bases in the middle. Here the CDR3 reads CASSPRDSGAGELFF. CDR3 in DNA: TGTGCCAGCTCACCACGAGATAGCGGCGCCGGGGAGCTGTTTTTT.

This rearrangement joins TRBV5-5 to TRBJ1-2; TRBD1 aligns across 7 bases. Germline V lookup: CDR1 SGHKS, CDR2 YYEKEE (reference sequence). This CDR3 spans 13 amino acids. Trimming at V came to 3 bases and at J to 1 base, leaving 0 bases not matched to a gene. The CDR3 is CASSSGGNYGYTF. The DNA of the CDR3 is TGTGCCAGCAGCTCAGGGGGTAACTATGGCTACACCTTC.

The rearrangement joins TRBV6-5 to TRBJ1-6, with TRBD1 identical over 7 bases. Unmatched junction bases numbered 8, after V lost 5 bases and J lost 10 bases. In germline, CDR1 is MNHEY, CDR2 SVGAGI. The CDR3 length is 14 residues. CDR3 bases: TGTGCCAGCAGTCGACAGGGTATACAATCACCCCTCCACTTT. This gives the protein CASSRQGIQSPLHF.

The V and J genes are TRBV13 and TRBJ1-5, with no clear D. The CDR3 is made up of 13 amino acids. Per germline, CDR1 PRHDT and CDR2 FYEKMQ (reference sequence). Trimming took 3 bases from V and 7 from J, leaving 10 bases between them. The CDR3 spells CASSFGSGQPQHF. CDR3 sequence (DNA): TGTGCCAGCAGCTTCGGGAGCGGACAGCCCCAGCATTTT.

V and J are TRBV18 and TRBJ2-7; 7 bases align to TRBD2. CDR1 KGHSH and CDR2 LQKENI come from the germline V gene. There are 14 residues in the CDR3. V dropped 3 bases and J dropped 0; count of bases not matched to a gene: 2. CDR3 amino acids: CASSPGGFSYEQYF. In DNA, the CDR3 is TGTGCCAGCTCACCCGGGGGGTTCTCCTACGAGCAGTACTTC.

The CDR3 is CASSPGDRPYGYTF. CDR3 DNA: TGTGCCAGCAGTCCGGGGGACAGACCCTATGGCTACACCTTC. This chain joins TRBV6-5 and TRBJ1-2; 7 bases line up with TRBD1. Germline V gene data show CDR1 as MNHEY and CDR2 as SVGAGI. The CDR3 is made up of 14 amino acids. J was trimmed by 4 bases and V by 5 bases; bases with no gene match: 7.

This clone was counted a few times. The rearrangement uses TRBV18 and TRBJ2-7, with D hard to call. The CDR3 is made up of 13 amino acids. Per the germline V gene, CDR1 is KGHSH and CDR2 is LQKENI. Trimming cost V 2 bases and J 3 bases, with 8 bases left between them. CDR3 amino acids: CASSPGIGYEQYF. CDR3 coding DNA: TGTGCCAGCTCACCAGGCATTGGCTACGAGCAGTACTTC.

There are a few counts of this clone. This chain uses TRBV21-1 with TRBJ2-2; TRBD1 is the table's D call and was not checked against the DNA. TRBV21-1 constitutes a pseudogene. The CDR3 has 17 residues. The CDR3 spells CASRAGQGRRLTGELFF. The CDR3 DNA follows: TGTGCCAGCAGGGCCGGACAGGGGCGAAGATTGACCGGGGAGCTGTTTTTT.

The V and J genes are TRBV9 and TRBJ1-3, with a tentative D call TRBD1 (5 bases). CDR1 SGDLS and CDR2 YYNGEE come from the germline V gene. The CDR3 contains 14 residues. Trimming left V 6 bases short and J 4 bases short, with 14 bases between. The CDR3 reads CASNPGRVGNTIYF. CDR3 bases: TGTGCCAGCAACCCCGGCAGGGTCGGAAACACCATATATTTT.

V is TRBV7-8 and J is TRBJ1-4, with D possibly being TRBD1 (6 bases). The CDR3 is 14 amino acids. The ends were cut back, 7 bases at V and 6 bases at J, with 15 bases in the middle. The V gene's germline CDR1 is SGHVS and CDR2 FQNEAQ. The CDR3 region is CASTLGRGDEKLFF. CDR3 DNA: TGTGCCAGCACCCTAGGCAGGGGCGATGAAAAACTGTTTTTT. Drawing the rest from reference TRBV7-8 and TRBJ1-4, the complete variable domain is GAGVSQSPRYKVAKRGQDVALRCDPISGHVSLFWYQQALGQGPEFLTYFQNEAQLDKSGLPSDRFFAERPEGSVSTLKIQRTQQEDSAVYLCASTLGRGDEKLFFGSGTQLSVL.

J is TRBJ1-4 and V is TRBV10-2; D unresolved. The V gene lost 3 bases and the J gene lost 4 bases, with 9 bases spanning the gap. Germline V gene sequence: CDR1 WSHSY, CDR2 SAAADI. CDR3 length: 14 amino acids. CDR3 region: CASSDRRINEKLFF. CDR3 DNA: TGCGCCAGCAGTGATCGCAGGATTAATGAAAAACTGTTTTTT.

This sequence joins TRBV11-2 and TRBJ2-1; 8 bases agree with TRBD2. Germline loops: CDR1 SGHAT, CDR2 FQNNGV. The length of the CDR3 is 15 residues. The trim removed 4 bases at V and 9 bases at J, leaving 11 bases unmatched. The CDR3 DNA reads TGTGCCAGCAGCTACCCCGGGACCGCGGGGGGTGAGCAGTTCTTC. This translates into CASSYPGTAGGEQFF.

V and J are TRBV11-2 and TRBJ2-7, with TRBD2 matching over 13 bases. Per the germline V gene, CDR1 is SGHAT and CDR2 is FQNNGV. Germline trimming cut 4 bases from V and 0 bases from J; bases unmatched to any gene: 12. The length of the CDR3 is 19 residues. In nucleotides, the CDR3 is TGTGCCAGCAGCTCGCGACTAGCGGGGGGCTCGGGCAGCTCCTACGAGCAGTACTTC. Translation gives CASSSRLAGGSGSSYEQYF.

The chain couples TRBV6-5 to TRBJ2-1; 12 nucleotides line up with TRBD2. This CDR3 is built from 15 residues. The V gene end was trimmed by 4 bases and the J gene end by 10 bases; junction bases not matched to a gene: 8. Germline loops: CDR1 MNHEY, CDR2 SVGAGI. CDR3 sequence reads: CASSFWTSGVGEQFF. The CDR3 region has the DNA TGTGCCAGCAGTTTCTGGACTAGCGGGGTTGGGGAGCAGTTCTTC.

The rearrangement uses TRBV29-1 and TRBJ2-5; 8 bases are shared with TRBD1. V lost 7 bases to trimming and J lost 0 bases; unmatched junction nucleotides: 7. The CDR3 totals 14 residues. Germline V gene lookup returns CDR1 SQVTM and CDR2 ANQGSEA. The CDR3 reads CSARRDRNQETQYF. The CDR3 DNA follows: TGCAGCGCCCGCCGGGACAGGAACCAAGAGACCCAGTACTTC.

The chain joins TRBV9 to TRBJ2-5; 9 bases agree with TRBD2. V was pared by 0 bases and J by 4 bases, with 10 bases of the junction left unmatched. Per the germline V gene, CDR1 is SGDLS and CDR2 is YYNGEE. The CDR3 has 17 residues. The CDR3 bases are TGTGCCAGCAGCGTAGGTTCCGGCGGGGGGGCGGGAGAGACCCAGTACTTC. Translation gives CASSVGSGGGAGETQYF.

This rearrangement joins TRBV18 to TRBJ2-5, with TRBD1 matching over 8 bases. Germline V lookup: CDR1 KGHSH, CDR2 LQKENI. J was trimmed by 4 bases and V by 0 bases; bases with no gene match: 7. The CDR3 is 16 residues long. The CDR3 spells CASSPPWGTGGETQYF. As DNA, the CDR3 is TGTGCCAGCTCACCACCGTGGGGAACAGGGGGAGAGACCCAGTACTTC.